One sample yielded the 23 T cell receptor beta chains listed below, sequenced in a study of blood T cell repertoires in COVID-19 (dated by TCRdb to the early 2020s). Preparation of the library involved the immunoSEQ multiplex PCR assay. TCRdb obtained this table from immuneACCESS and retained in-frame rearrangements with V and J assigned. These tables miss some clones; where compared with another copy, unresolved V genes account for less than half of the shortfall, and the remainder is unexplained. Present in this sample are 220,000 or so clones, 82% of which were seen just once. The ten biggest clones cover around 8% of the sample. What was sequenced was peripheral blood. Source of these receptors: a woman of 80 years or more with COVID-19, enrolled during active disease.

V is TRBV29-1 and J is TRBJ1-2; the D is unclear. V lost 4 bases to trimming and J lost 3 bases, with 9 bases between them. Per the germline V gene, CDR1 is SQVTM and CDR2 is ANQGSEA. The CDR3 spans 12 residues. The CDR3 region is CSVGDYDYGYTF. CDR3 in DNA: TGCAGCGTTGGTGACTACGACTATGGCTACACCTTC.

The CDR3 nucleotides are TGTGCCAGCAGCTCATCCGACAGGGCCGCTGGCTACACCTTC. It yields the protein CASSSSDRAAGYTF. The V call is TRBV7-9, the J call TRBJ1-2, with 7 bases lining up with TRBD1. The CDR3 runs to 14 residues. With V trimmed by 4 bases and J by 7 bases, 9 bases remained unmatched. Per the germline V gene, CDR1 is SEHNR and CDR2 is FQNEAQ (reference sequence).

This clone was recorded only once. The V and J genes are TRBV7-2 and TRBJ2-5, with 7 bases that match TRBD2. This CDR3 contains 16 residues. V trimming: 0 bases; J trimming: 5 bases; junction bases outside the gene matches: 9. CDR1 and CDR2 from the germline V gene are SGHTA and FQGNSA. The CDR3 is CASSLARTGGGETQYF. DNA for the CDR3: TGTGCCAGCAGCTTAGCGAGGACGGGAGGAGGGGAGACCCAGTACTTC.

The rearrangement uses TRBV28 and TRBJ2-7; TRBD1 aligns across 8 bases. Germline trimming cut 6 bases from V and 2 bases from J; bases unmatched to any gene: 9. The germline V gene has CDR1 MDHEN and CDR2 SYDVKM. This CDR3 region has 15 residues. The CDR3 loop reads CASSSTGVIPYEQYF. In DNA, the CDR3 is TGTGCCAGCAGCTCGACAGGGGTGATCCCCTACGAGCAGTACTTC.

The chain is built from TRBV5-8 and TRBJ1-4; 7 nucleotides match TRBD1. The V and J ends lost 2 bases and 4 bases, in that order; junction bases with no gene match: 2. This CDR3 has 14 amino acids. Germline CDR1 reads SGHTS; CDR2 reads YDEGEE. The CDR3 protein is CASSFGQVNEKLFF. The CDR3 DNA reads as TGTGCCAGCAGCTTCGGACAGGTTAATGAAAAACTGTTTTTT. Together with reference TRBV5-8 and TRBJ1-4, the CDR3 gives the full variable domain: EAGVTQSPTHLIKTRGQQATLRCSPISGHTSVYWYQQALGLGLQFLLWYDEGEERNRGNFPPRFSGRQFPNYSSELNVNALELEDSALYLCASSFGQVNEKLFFGSGTQLSVL.

The genes are TRBV30 and TRBJ2-7, with 9 positions matching TRBD1. V gave up 3 bases and J gave up 4 bases; unmatched junction bases: 4. Germline-derived CDR1 and CDR2 are GTSNPN and SVGIG (reference sequence). This CDR3 spans 13 amino acids. CDR3: CAWRGQGSYEQYF. Here the CDR3 DNA reads TGTGCCTGGAGGGGACAGGGATCGTACGAGCAGTACTTC.

The rearrangement links TRBV15 to TRBJ1-1; TRBD1 might be the D (5 bases). The CDR3 spans 14 residues. Trimming stripped 0 bases from V and 1 base from J, with 6 bases between. Germline V gene data show CDR1 as LNHNV and CDR2 as YYDKDF (reference sequence). The CDR3 DNA sequence: TGTGCCACCAGCAGAGATGGGGCGAACACTGAAGCTTTCTTT. Its protein product is CATSRDGANTEAFF. The whole variable domain, remainder taken from reference TRBV15 and TRBJ1-1, is DAMVIQNPRYQVTQFGKPVTLSCSQTLNHNVMYWYQQKSSQAPKLLFHYYDKDFNNEADTPDNFQSRRPNTSFCFLDIRSPGLGDTAMYLCATSRDGANTEAFFGQGTRLTVV.

This chain joins TRBV30 and TRBJ2-1, with 9 nucleotides matching TRBD2. The CDR3 runs to 13 residues. Trimming at V came to 4 bases and at J to 4 bases, leaving 2 bases not matched to a gene. CDR1 GTSNPN and CDR2 SVGIG come from the germline V gene (reference sequence). The CDR3 DNA sequence: TGTGCCTGGACTAGCGGGGTATACAATGAGCAGTTCTTC. Translating it yields CAWTSGVYNEQFF. Variable domain in full (rest from reference TRBV30 and TRBJ2-1): SQTIHQWPATLVQPVGSPLSLECTVEGTSNPNLYWYRQAAGRGLQLLFYSVGIGQISSEVPQNLSASRPQDRQFILSSKKLLLSDSGFYLCAWTSGVYNEQFFGPGTRLTVL.

The chain employs TRBV7-8 and TRBJ1-3; D gene uncertain. Per germline, CDR1 SGHVS and CDR2 FQNEAQ. With 1 base removed from V and 0 bases from J, the gap between germline ends came to 10 bases. This CDR3 region has 16 residues. The CDR3 DNA follows: TGTGCCAGCAGCTTAGTCACAGATCCCTCTGGAAACACCATATATTTT. Translating gives CASSLVTDPSGNTIYF.

The chain is built from TRBV11-2 and TRBJ2-1; the match to TRBD2 covers 10 bases. Germline loops: CDR1 SGHAT, CDR2 FQNNGV. The CDR3 has 17 amino acids. J gave up 4 bases and V 1 base, and 7 bases lay outside the gene matches. The CDR3 is CASSLVGLAGAYNEQFF. The CDR3 DNA sequence: TGTGCCAGCAGCTTAGTAGGGCTAGCGGGGGCTTACAATGAGCAGTTCTTC.

The V gene is TRBV5-1, the J gene TRBJ2-3; no definite D call. V dropped 4 bases and J dropped 1 base, with 4 bases sitting between them. This CDR3 spans 12 amino acids. Per the germline V gene, CDR1 is SGHRS and CDR2 is YFSETQ. The CDR3 protein is CASSRGTDTQYF. The CDR3 coding sequence is TGCGCCAGCAGCCGGGGCACAGATACGCAGTATTTT.

The chain couples TRBV6-5 to TRBJ1-2; TRBD1 aligns across 12 bases. This CDR3 spans 15 amino acids. Germline trimming cut 5 bases from V and 4 bases from J; bases unmatched to any gene: 5. The V gene's germline CDR1 is MNHEY and CDR2 SVGAGI. The CDR3 DNA reads as TGTGCCAGCAGTCGGGGACAGGGGGCAGTCTATGGCTACACCTTC. Residues: CASSRGQGAVYGYTF.

The rearrangement links TRBV27 to TRBJ1-5; weak D call: TRBD1 (6 bases). Germline V gene data show CDR1 as MNHEY and CDR2 as SMNVEV (reference sequence). The V and J ends lost 5 bases and 3 bases respectively, with 26 bases between them. The CDR3 consists of 19 residues. CDR3 protein: CASSPRTTGFPSPNQPQHF. In DNA, the CDR3 is TGTGCCAGCAGTCCGAGGACCACAGGGTTCCCTAGCCCCAATCAGCCCCAGCATTTT.

The chain has TRBV18 and TRBJ1-1, with 7 bases lining up with TRBD1. Per the germline V gene, CDR1 is KGHSH and CDR2 is LQKENI. The CDR3 runs 14 residues. V dropped 6 bases and J dropped 10; count of bases not matched to a gene: 14. Written as DNA, the CDR3 is TGTGCCAGCTCTACAAGACAGGGAACGGATGTAGCTTTCTTT. This codes for CASSTRQGTDVAFF.

The genes are TRBV6-6 and TRBJ1-1, with TRBD1 matching 9 bases. The J segment lost 5 bases and the V segment lost 5 bases, leaving 6 bases of the junction unmatched. The germline CDR1 and CDR2 sequences are MNHNY and SVGAGI (reference sequence). The CDR3 consists of 14 residues. The CDR3 sequence is CASSPDRGGTEAFF. Written as DNA, the CDR3 is TGTGCCAGCAGTCCGGACAGGGGAGGAACTGAAGCTTTCTTT.

V gene TRBV19 combines with J gene TRBJ2-1, with 9 bases lining up with TRBD2. V shed 0 bases, J shed 7 bases, and the junction held 13 bases outside the gene matches. Looked up from germline, CDR1 is LNHDA and CDR2 is SQIVND (reference sequence). The CDR3 covers 18 residues. CDR3 region: CASSIDHASSGTRNEQFF. The CDR3 region has the DNA TGTGCCAGTAGTATAGATCACGCATCTAGCGGGACGAGGAATGAGCAGTTCTTC.

The chain carries TRBV9 and TRBJ2-7; 8 positions agree with TRBD2. The germline V gene has CDR1 SGDLS and CDR2 YYNGEE. V was pared by 0 bases and J by 0 bases, with 2 bases of the junction left unmatched. This CDR3 comprises 15 residues. The chain's CDR3 is CASSVGLAISYEQYF. CDR3 bases: TGTGCCAGCAGCGTAGGACTAGCGATCTCCTACGAGCAGTACTTC.

This clone was observed a few times. V and J are TRBV6-6 and TRBJ1-1; D may be TRBD1 (5 bases). This CDR3 has 15 residues. Trimming left V 2 bases short and J 1 base short, with 11 bases between. Germline V gene data show CDR1 as MNHNY and CDR2 as SVGAGI (reference sequence). CDR3 sequence reads: CASSYHQGENTEAFF. The CDR3 bases are TGTGCCAGCAGTTACCATCAGGGTGAGAACACTGAAGCTTTCTTT.

The V gene is TRBV6-5, the J gene TRBJ1-2; TRBD1 is a possible D gene (5 bases). Trimming left V 4 bases short and J 5 bases short, with 11 bases between. The CDR3 loop spans 13 amino acids. Germline V CDR1 and CDR2: MNHEY, SVGAGI. CDR3 residues: CASSSLTVYGYTF. CDR3 in DNA: TGTGCCAGCAGTTCCCTGACAGTTTATGGCTACACCTTC.

The chain couples TRBV28 to TRBJ1-2; 7 nucleotides agree with TRBD1. V shed 6 bases and J 8 bases; nucleotides not matched to a gene: 9. Per the germline V gene, CDR1 is MDHEN and CDR2 is SYDVKM. This CDR3 contains 13 residues. CDR3: CASRRGGREGYTF. The CDR3 DNA reads as TGTGCCAGCAGACGAGGGGGCCGAGAAGGCTACACCTTC.

This chain uses TRBV6-5 with TRBJ2-2; D uncertain. Trimming pared 0 bases from V and 2 bases from J, leaving 10 bases between. This CDR3 is 16 amino acids long. CDR1 MNHEY and CDR2 SVGAGI come from the germline V gene. The CDR3 reads CASSYSGRRNTGELFF. Written as DNA, the CDR3 is TGTGCCAGCAGTTACTCCGGAAGGAGAAACACCGGGGAGCTGTTTTTT.

V usage is TRBV30 and J usage is TRBJ1-5; perhaps TRBD1 as D (6 bases). V gave up 0 bases and J gave up 7 bases, with 10 bases separating them. Germline lookup yields CDR1 GTSNPN and CDR2 SVGIG (reference sequence). CDR3 length equals 13 residues. CDR3 coding DNA: TGTGCCTGGAGTGTAAGGGGGAGACAGCCCCAGCATTTT. This sequence encodes CAWSVRGRQPQHF.

The gene calls are TRBV19 and TRBJ1-2; 8 bases map to TRBD1. The CDR3 loop spans 13 amino acids. In germline, CDR1 is LNHDA, CDR2 SQIVND (reference sequence). The V and J ends lost 3 bases and 8 bases, in that order; junction bases with no gene match: 5. The CDR3 nucleotides are TGTGCCAGTAGTATGGGGGACAGGCGAGGCTACACCTTC. Translation: CASSMGDRRGYTF.